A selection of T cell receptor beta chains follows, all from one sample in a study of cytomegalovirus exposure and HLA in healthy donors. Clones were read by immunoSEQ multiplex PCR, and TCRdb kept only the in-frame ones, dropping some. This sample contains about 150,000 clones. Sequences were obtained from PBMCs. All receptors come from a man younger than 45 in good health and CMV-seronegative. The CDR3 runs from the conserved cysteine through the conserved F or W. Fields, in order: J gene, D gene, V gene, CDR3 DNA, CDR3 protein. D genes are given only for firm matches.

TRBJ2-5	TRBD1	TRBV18	TGTGCCAGCTCCCTCGGGACAGGCCAAGAGACCCAGTACTTC	CASSLGTGQETQYF
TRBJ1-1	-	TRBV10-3	TGTGCCAGCAGACAGTCTCTGAACACTGAAGCTTTCTTT	CASRQSLNTEAFF
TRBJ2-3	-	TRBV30	TGTGCCTGGACCGAGAAGAGCACAGATACGCAGTATTTT	CAWTEKSTDTQYF
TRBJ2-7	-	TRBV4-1	TGCGCCAGCAGCCAAGAAACGGGTACCGACGAGCAGTACTTC	CASSQETGTDEQYF
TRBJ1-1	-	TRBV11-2	TGTGCCAGCAGCTTTCGACAGTTCACTGAAGCTTTCTTT	CASSFRQFTEAFF
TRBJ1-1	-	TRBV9	TGTGCCAGCAGCGTAGTTGAGGGGGACACTGAAGCTTTCTTT	CASSVVEGDTEAFF
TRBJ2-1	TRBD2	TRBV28	TGTGCCAGCAGTCCACAGGCCCCCAGCGGGATGTATAATGAGCAGTTCTTC	CASSPQAPSGMYNEQFF
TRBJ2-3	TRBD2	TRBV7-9	TGTGCCAGCAGCTTTAGCGGGAGTTGGGCAGATACGCAGTATTTT	CASSFSGSWADTQYF
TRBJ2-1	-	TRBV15	TGTGCCACCAAAGACAACCAGTACAATGAGCAGTTCTTC	CATKDNQYNEQFF
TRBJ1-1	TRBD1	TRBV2	TGTGCCAGCAGGGGACAGGGGGCGAACACTGAAGCTTTCTTT	CASRGQGANTEAFF
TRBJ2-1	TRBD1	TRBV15	TGTGCCACCGAGACAGGGCGGTCCTACAATGAGCAGTTCTTC	CATETGRSYNEQFF
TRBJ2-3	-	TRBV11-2	TGTGCCAGCAGCTTAACGGGAGTTGGCACAGATACGCAGTATTTT	CASSLTGVGTDTQYF
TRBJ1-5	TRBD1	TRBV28	TGTGCCAGCAGCCGACAGGGGTTCAATCAGCCCCAGCATTTT	CASSRQGFNQPQHF
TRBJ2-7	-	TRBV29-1	TGCAGCGTTTCCCCCGGGGGAGCGGCAAGCTCCTACGAGCAGTACTTC	CSVSPGGAASSYEQYF
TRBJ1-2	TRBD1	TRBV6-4	TGTGCCAGCTTAAAGGGACAGGGTAACTATGGCTACACCTTC	CASLKGQGNYGYTF
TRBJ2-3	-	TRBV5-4	TGTGCCAGCAGCTTGAGACTCGGCACAGATACGCAGTATTTT	CASSLRLGTDTQYF
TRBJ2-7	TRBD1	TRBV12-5	TGTGCTAGTGGTTTGGGACAGGGCTACGAGCAGTACTTC	CASGLGQGYEQYF
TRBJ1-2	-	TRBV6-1	TGTGCCAGCAGTGCAACGACAGCGAACTATGGCTACACCTTC	CASSATTANYGYTF
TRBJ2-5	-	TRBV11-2	TGTGCCAGCAGCTTGGTGGTCGGGGGGCCAGAGACCCAGTACTTC	CASSLVVGGPETQYF
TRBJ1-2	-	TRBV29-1	TGCAGCGTTGAAGGGTGGGGGGATAACTATGGCTACACCTTC	CSVEGWGDNYGYTF
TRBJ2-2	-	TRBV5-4	TGTGCCAGCAGCTTGTTGGGAGGGGGGAAAGCGGCCGGGGAGCTGTTTTTT	CASSLLGGGKAAGELFF
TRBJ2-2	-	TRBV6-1	TGTGCCAGCAGTGCAGGGGGGACCTTCGACACCGGGGAGCTGTTTTTT	CASSAGGTFDTGELFF
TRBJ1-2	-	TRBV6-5	TGTGCCTGCGTCGGTTCGCATGGCTACACCTTC	CACVGSHGYTF
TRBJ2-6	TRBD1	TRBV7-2	TGTGCCAGCACCCTCAGGGGGACCCTGAGCTCTGGGGCCAACGTCCTGACTTTC	CASTLRGTLSSGANVLTF
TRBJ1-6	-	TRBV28	TGTGCCAGCAGCCATAACAGGGTTTCACCCCTCCACTTT	CASSHNRVSPLHF
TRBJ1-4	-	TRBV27	TGTGCCAGCAGGTCCCAGGGTGCAACTAATGAAAAACTGTTTTTT	CASRSQGATNEKLFF
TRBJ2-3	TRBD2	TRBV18	TGTGCCAGCTCACCCCTAGCGGGAGAGACAGATACGCAGTATTTT	CASSPLAGETDTQYF
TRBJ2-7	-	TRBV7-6	TGTGCCAGCAGCTTAGAGGCAAGAGGCTCCTACGAGCAGTACTTC	CASSLEARGSYEQYF
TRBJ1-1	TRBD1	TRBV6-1	TGTGCCGGTTTTGGGGACAGGGGGCAAAACACTGAAGCTTTCTTT	CAGFGDRGQNTEAFF
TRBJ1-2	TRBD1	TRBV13	TGTGCCAGCAGCACCCCCCCCGGGACAGGGGGTGGCTACACCTTC	CASSTPPGTGGGYTF
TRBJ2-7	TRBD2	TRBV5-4	TGTGCCAGCAGCTTGGAAGCTAGCGGGAGAAGAGAGCAGTACTTC	CASSLEASGRREQYF
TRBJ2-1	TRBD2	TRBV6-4	TGTGCCAGCTCCGACCCCCCAAACGGGAGGGTCCACAATGAGCAGTTCTTC	CASSDPPNGRVHNEQFF
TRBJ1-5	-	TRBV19	TGTGCCAGTAGTATTAGGGAAATCGGACAGCTCAGCAATCAGCCCCAGCATTTT	CASSIREIGQLSNQPQHF
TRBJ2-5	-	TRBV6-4	TGTGCCAGCAGTGAAGGACGGGAGCCTCAAGAGACCCAGTACTTC	CASSEGREPQETQYF
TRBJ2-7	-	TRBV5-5	TGTGCCAGCAGCTTGTTACAAGCCTACGAGCAGTACTTC	CASSLLQAYEQYF
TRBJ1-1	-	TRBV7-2	TGTGCCAGCAGCTTATTCGGGGCTGAAGCTTTCTTT	CASSLFGAEAFF
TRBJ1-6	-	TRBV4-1	TGCGCCAGCAGCCAAGATTTAGGGGCGAGGAATTCACCCCTCCACTTT	CASSQDLGARNSPLHF